A single sample gave rise to the 3 T cell receptor beta chains below, sequenced in a study of blood T cell repertoires in COVID-19. The method was immunoSEQ multiplex PCR; TCRdb's version includes in-frame clones alone and lacks a portion of them. In the table there are hundreds of thousands of clones, around 86% of which are singletons. Sequenced material: PBMCs or T cells enriched from blood (not recorded which). The receptors come from a woman aged 45-60 years who had recovered from COVID-19.

This chain links TRBV5-1 with TRBJ2-2; possibly TRBD2 for D (6 bases). Germline V gene sequence: CDR1 SGHRS, CDR2 YFSETQ. V gave up 2 bases and J gave up 0 bases, with 14 bases separating them. There are 17 residues in the CDR3. The CDR3 sequence is CASSFMAGKANTGELFF. The CDR3 bases are TGCGCCAGCAGCTTCATGGCGGGGAAGGCGAACACCGGGGAGCTGTTTTTT.

V is TRBV27 and J is TRBJ2-1; TRBD2 matches at 13 bases. The CDR3 has 18 amino acids. Germline trimming cut 5 bases from V and 0 bases from J; bases unmatched to any gene: 7. The germline V gene has CDR1 MNHEY and CDR2 SMNVEV (reference sequence). CDR3 region: CASSPGTSGISSYNEQFF. CDR3 DNA sequence: TGTGCCAGCAGTCCCGGGACTAGCGGGATTAGCTCCTACAATGAGCAGTTCTTC.

The chain is built from TRBV19 and TRBJ1-1, with D possibly matching TRBD1 (6 bases). The V end lost 1 base, the J end lost 2 bases, and 11 bases lay between the germline ends. The CDR3 has 15 residues. Germline-derived CDR1 and CDR2 are LNHDA and SQIVND (reference sequence). CDR3 protein: CASSIGGGINTEAFF. CDR3 sequence (DNA): TGTGCCAGTAGTATAGGAGGGGGTATCAACACTGAAGCTTTCTTT.